The entry below gives a single T cell receptor beta chain sequence along with its context. Its antigen is not known. The data originate from a study of response to subunit inactivated influenza vaccine. Findings of the study overall: Each seasonal influenza vaccination recruits few new T cells, the authors suggested.

Each CDR3 protein gets one entry after TCRdb re-called the RT-PCR reads with MiXCR. Seen here are roughly 700,000 distinct CDR3 sequences, around 14% observed once, and the top ten hold around 6.5%. The V end was cut by 5 bases, the J end by 5 bases, with 16 bases between. This CDR3 is 15 amino acids long. Germline V gene lookup returns CDR1 MNHEY and CDR2 SVGEGT. This clonotype was obtained from a man aged 45-65 years who received an inactivated influenza vaccine. This chain joins TRBV6-2 or TRBV6-3 and TRBJ2-1; D not resolved. The specimen was PBMCs from blood, collected 14 to 15 days before vaccination. The chain's CDR3 is CASSTPYTANNEQFF. For the CDR3, the DNA is TGTGCCAGCAGTACCCCATATACTGCAAACAATGAGCAGTTCTTC.